Presented here are 14 T cell receptor beta chains from one specimen sequenced in a study of OX40 agonist ivuxolimab in advanced cancers. TCRdb's table, derived via immunoSEQ multiplex PCR, lists solely in-frame clones and lacks some. This table holds about 69,000 clones, almost 90% found once. Sequencing used CD4+ or CD8+ T cells sorted from blood, obtained in a trial of the OX40 agonist ivuxolimab. These TCRs come from an adult with an advanced solid tumor such as melanoma, head and neck, liver or kidney cancer.

The J gene is TRBJ2-7, the V gene TRBV5-1, with 8 bases aligning to TRBD2. CDR1 is SGHRS, CDR2 YFSETQ, per germline. V lost 1 base and J lost 4; bases outside the gene matches: 4. CDR3 length: 14 amino acids. The CDR3 bases are TGCGCCAGCAGCTTGACTAGCGGAGAATACGAGCAGTACTTC. As protein: CASSLTSGEYEQYF.

The V gene is TRBV6-6, the J gene TRBJ2-7, with D perhaps TRBD1 (6 bases). V was cut by 8 bases and J by 0 bases, with 11 bases left in between. The CDR3 contains 13 residues. CDR1 MNHNY and CDR2 SVGAGI come from the germline V gene (reference sequence). The CDR3 loop is CASATDSSYEQYF. The CDR3 region has the DNA TGTGCCAGCGCTACGGACAGCTCCTACGAGCAGTACTTC.

The rearrangement joins TRBV5-1 to TRBJ1-3; 8 bases agree with TRBD1. The CDR3 consists of 16 residues. V lost 1 base and J lost 8; bases outside the gene matches: 11. Germline values: CDR1 SGHRS, CDR2 YFSETQ. CDR3 sequence (DNA): TGCGCCAGCAGCTTGCCCCTCCAGGGACAGGCGGACACCATATATTTT. This codes for CASSLPLQGQADTIYF.

In this sample, this clone turned up once. This rearrangement joins TRBV6-6 to TRBJ2-5; 7 bases are shared with TRBD1. The CDR3 covers 13 residues. Germline V gene data show CDR1 as MNHNY and CDR2 as SVGAGI (reference sequence). V was pared by 4 bases and J by 3 bases, with 2 bases of the junction left unmatched. CDR3 in amino acids: CASSLGQKETQYF. Written as DNA, the CDR3 is TGTGCCAGCAGTTTGGGACAGAAAGAGACCCAGTACTTC.

This clone was detected a few times. The J gene is TRBJ2-3, the V gene TRBV30; 9 bases fit TRBD2. The CDR3 covers 15 residues. Germline lookup yields CDR1 GTSNPN and CDR2 SVGIG (reference sequence). Trimming cost V 3 bases and J 4 bases; bases outside gene matches: 8. CDR3 nucleotides: TGTGCCTGGAGAAGAGCGGGAGGATGGGCAGATACGCAGTATTTT. Its translation is CAWRRAGGWADTQYF.

V and J are TRBV10-3 and TRBJ2-2, with D maybe TRBD1 (5 bases). The V gene's germline CDR1 is ENHRY and CDR2 SYGVKD. Trimming took 6 bases from V and 1 from J, leaving 9 bases between them. The CDR3 runs 14 residues. The CDR3 sequence: CAISLGQNTGELFF. In DNA form, the CDR3 reads TGTGCCATCAGCCTCGGACAGAACACCGGGGAGCTGTTTTTT.

The chain carries TRBV27 and TRBJ2-1; 11 bases are a match to TRBD2. V lost 5 bases and J lost 2; bases outside the gene matches: 11. The V gene's germline CDR1 is MNHEY and CDR2 SMNVEV (reference sequence). The CDR3 has 18 residues. DNA for the CDR3: TGTGCCAGCAGTCCCCGTCCGGGACTAGCGGAACCCTACAATGAGCAGTTCTTC. The encoded protein is CASSPRPGLAEPYNEQFF.

CDR3: CASSPGEVDEKLFF. The CDR3 nucleotides read TGTGCCAGCAGCCCTGGGGAGGTGGATGAAAAACTGTTTTTT. V is TRBV5-8 and J is TRBJ1-4; D not resolved. CDR1 and CDR2 (germline): SGHTS, YDEGEE. V shed 4 bases and J shed 6 bases, with 13 bases lying between them. The CDR3 contains 14 residues. The full variable domain, with the rest looked up from reference TRBV5-8 and TRBJ1-4, is EAGVTQSPTHLIKTRGQQATLRCSPISGHTSVYWYQQALGLGLQFLLWYDEGEERNRGNFPPRFSGRQFPNYSSELNVNALELEDSALYLCASSPGEVDEKLFFGSGTQLSVL.

The V gene is TRBV5-1, the J gene TRBJ2-4, with D hard to call. Between the trimmed V and J ends, which lost 1 base and 6 bases, there was a span of 14 bases. This CDR3 spans 15 amino acids. Germline CDR1 SGHRS, CDR2 YFSETQ. The chain's CDR3 is CASSLITRSGNIQYF. The DNA of the CDR3 is TGCGCCAGCAGCTTGATTACCCGGTCGGGAAACATTCAGTACTTC. The full variable domain, rest sourced from reference TRBV5-1 and TRBJ2-4, is KAGVTQTPRYLIKTRGQQVTLSCSPISGHRSVSWYQQTPGQGLQFLFEYFSETQRNKGNFPGRFSGRQFSNSRSEMNVSTLELGDSALYLCASSLITRSGNIQYFGAGTRLSVL.

V usage is TRBV18 and J usage is TRBJ2-5; D unresolved. The CDR3 consists of 13 residues. Germline V lookup: CDR1 KGHSH, CDR2 LQKENI. V lost 2 bases, J lost 2 bases, and 6 bases lay in between. In nucleotides, the CDR3 is TGTGCCAGCTCACCATACCAGCAAGAGACCCAGTACTTC. It yields the protein CASSPYQQETQYF.

The chain couples TRBV29-1 to TRBJ2-5; no definite D call. The V gene's germline CDR1 is SQVTM and CDR2 ANQGSEA. The CDR3 contains 14 residues. V was shortened by 0 bases and J by 9 bases, with 17 bases between the two germline ends. Here the CDR3 DNA reads TGCAGCGTTGAAGAAACGCGGCTCGTAGGAGCCCAGTACTTC. This encodes CSVEETRLVGAQYF.

This clone appeared once. The V and J genes are TRBV7-3 and TRBJ2-1; TRBD2 agrees at 11 bases. After removal of 5 bases from V and 0 bases from J, the junction contained 3 bases not matched to a gene. Germline V gene data show CDR1 as SGHTA and CDR2 as FQGTGA. The CDR3 is made up of 16 amino acids. CDR3 DNA: TGTGCCAGCAGCACACTAGCGGGGGCCTCCTACAATGAGCAGTTCTTC. This sequence encodes CASSTLAGASYNEQFF.

This clone was counted a single time. V usage is TRBV6-5 and J usage is TRBJ2-1, with TRBD1 matching over 7 bases. The CDR3 loop spans 14 amino acids. Germline CDR1 MNHEY, CDR2 SVGAGI. The V gene end was trimmed by 5 bases and the J gene end by 2 bases; junction bases not matched to a gene: 3. CDR3 sequence (DNA): TGTGCCAGCAGTCCTAGGGGGCCCTACAATGAGCAGTTCTTC. It yields the protein CASSPRGPYNEQFF.

The V call is TRBV5-1, the J call TRBJ1-2, with 7 positions matching TRBD1. J lost 6 bases, V lost 4 bases, and 6 bases had no gene match. Germline loops: CDR1 SGHRS, CDR2 YFSETQ. The CDR3 has 13 amino acids. This CDR3 reads CASSPGGQHGYTF. CDR3 nucleotides: TGCGCCAGCAGCCCCGGGGGACAGCATGGCTACACCTTC.